The rows below give T cell receptor beta chains drawn from one sample of a study of beta chain features in type 1 diabetes. Clones were read by immunoSEQ multiplex PCR, and TCRdb kept only the in-frame ones, dropping some. The sample holds about 300,000 clones, 7.5% to 9.5% seen once. The source material was central memory CD4+ T cells from blood. These receptors were collected from a woman between 18 and 29 years old in good health. Each CDR3 is given with its conserved first and last residue. The D gene is left open where the match is weak. Clone size is not always given. Where it is, it says once, few, many or a class for expanded clones.

V	J	size	D	CDR3	DNA
TRBV4-1	TRBJ1-1	.	TRBD1	CASSHLRGQNTEAFF	TGCGCCAGCAGCCACCTCAGGGGGCAGAACACTGAAGCTTTCTTT
TRBV15	TRBJ2-7	few	.	CATSLGASYEQYF	TGTGCCACCAGCTTGGGGGCCTCCTACGAGCAGTACTTC
TRBV6-5	TRBJ2-5	few	TRBD1	CASRDGQEKETQYF	TGTGCCAGCAGGGACGGACAGGAAAAAGAGACCCAGTACTTC
TRBV7-3	TRBJ2-3	.	.	CASSPSEDTQYF	TGTGCCAGCAGCCCCAGCGAAGATACGCAGTATTTT
TRBV7-2	TRBJ1-2	many	.	CASSQVDNYGYTF	TGTGCCAGCAGCCAAGTGGACAACTATGGCTACACCTTC
TRBV29-1	TRBJ1-1	.	.	CSADEGLNTEAFF	TGCAGCGCCGACGAGGGGTTGAACACTGAAGCTTTCTTT
TRBV5-6	TRBJ1-1	.	.	CASSWGRTVNTEAFF	TGTGCCAGCAGCTGGGGCAGGACCGTGAACACTGAAGCTTTCTTT
TRBV7-3	TRBJ1-2	few	.	CASSLMGEADYGYTF	TGTGCCAGCAGCTTAATGGGGGAGGCAGACTATGGCTACACCTTC
TRBV5-6	TRBJ2-3	few	.	CASSNHYILFTDTQYF	TGTGCCAGCAGCAACCACTATATCCTATTCACAGATACGCAGTATTTT
TRBV5-1	TRBJ1-2	few	.	CASSLAGGGYTF	TGCGCCAGCAGCTTGGCAGGTGGAGGCTACACCTTC
TRBV7-3	TRBJ2-7	.	TRBD2	CASSSPSSGKGKQYF	TGTGCCAGCAGTTCCCCTTCTAGCGGAAAGGGGAAGCAGTACTTC
TRBV15	TRBJ1-1	many	.	CATSRSQSAEAFF	TGTGCCACCAGCAGGAGCCAATCGGCTGAAGCTTTCTTT
TRBV4-3	TRBJ2-1	.	TRBD2	CASSPGGWREGSGNEQFF	TGCGCCAGCAGCCCGGGGGGATGGCGGGAGGGTTCGGGCAATGAGCAGTTCTTC
TRBV9	TRBJ2-6	many	.	CASSRNSGANVLTF	TGTGCCAGCAGCAGAAACTCTGGGGCCAACGTCCTGACTTTC
TRBV29-1	TRBJ1-1	.	.	CSVARGVNTEAFF	TGCAGCGTTGCGAGGGGCGTGAACACTGAAGCTTTCTTT
TRBV6-5	TRBJ2-5	.	.	CASFRVSPQETQYF	TGTGCCAGCTTTAGGGTGTCTCCTCAAGAGACCCAGTACTTC
TRBV7-9	TRBJ2-1	few	.	CASSSGSRGKRLMDEQFF	TGTGCCAGCAGCTCGGGTAGTAGGGGCAAGAGGCTGATGGATGAGCAGTTCTTC
TRBV7-9	TRBJ1-2	many	TRBD1	CASTMTGVNYGYTF	TGTGCCAGCACCATGACAGGGGTAAACTATGGCTACACCTTC
TRBV11-3	TRBJ2-5	many	.	CASSLDPLQPETQYF	TGTGCCAGCAGCTTAGATCCTCTGCAACCAGAGACCCAGTACTTC
TRBV10-3	TRBJ1-6	.	.	CATEAGGVGSPLHF	TGTGCCACCGAGGCCGGAGGGGTAGGTTCACCCCTCCACTTT
TRBV11-3	TRBJ2-3	few	.	CASSATGIADTQYF	TGTGCCAGCAGCGCTACGGGCATCGCAGATACGCAGTATTTT
TRBV10-3	TRBJ1-1	few	TRBD1	CAIGQGNTEAFF	TGTGCCATAGGACAGGGGAACACTGAAGCTTTCTTT
TRBV9	TRBJ2-3	few	TRBD2	CASSVGQRGALSSDTQYF	TGTGCCAGCAGCGTAGGTCAGCGGGGGGCCCTGTCATCAGATACGCAGTATTTT
TRBV4-2	TRBJ2-3	.	.	CASSQITDTQYF	TGTGCCAGCAGCCAAATCACAGATACGCAGTATTTT
TRBV10-3	TRBJ2-7	.	.	CAISESNKTHSYEQYF	TGTGCCATCAGTGAGTCGAATAAGACGCACTCCTACGAGCAGTACTTC
TRBV9	TRBJ1-1	few	.	CASSVPQGIAHEAFF	TGTGCCAGCAGCGTACCACAGGGAATTGCTCATGAAGCTTTCTTT
TRBV7-2	TRBJ2-1	few	.	CASSQTRTINEQFF	TGTGCCAGCAGCCAGACCAGGACGATAAATGAGCAGTTCTTC
TRBV7-2	TRBJ1-1	.	.	CASTVLMNTEAFF	TGTGCCAGCACAGTCCTAATGAACACTGAAGCTTTCTTT
TRBV7-8	TRBJ2-3	few	.	CASSSSSNTDTQYF	TGTGCCAGCAGCTCCAGCTCGAACACAGATACGCAGTATTTT